This TCR beta chain was identified in a study of T cell responses to AZD1222 COVID-19 vaccine. The study's findings and limits: Clonal diversity was possibly underestimated, and white British individuals and females predominated among donors. Across spike, vaccine-associated CD4 TCRs were found, dominant at 160-218 and 743-854. Only a handful of AZD1222 recipients tested seropositive at baseline.

With respect to this clone: What it recognizes is unknown.

Some clones are missing from TCRdb's copy, which holds only in-frame ones; the method was immunoSEQ multiplex PCR. Found here are approximately 130,000 clones, about 82% of them singletons; the top ten hold roughly 8.7%. Germline CDR1 reads MNHNS; CDR2 reads SASEGT. Germline trimming cut 1 base from V and 9 bases from J; bases unmatched to any gene: 6. This CDR3 comprises 16 residues. This TCR derives from an adult who received the MenACWY meningococcal vaccine as a control. Here the sequenced sample was peripheral blood, taken 28 days after the second dose of the MenACWY control vaccine. The chain employs TRBV6-1 and TRBJ2-2; 12 bases line up with TRBD2. CDR3 nucleotide sequence: TGTGCCAGCAGTGAAGTGGCTAGCGGGGGGGTGTGGGAGCTGTTTTTT. Its protein product is CASSEVASGGVWELFF.